Listed here are 31 T cell receptor beta chains from one sample, sequenced in a study of cytomegalovirus exposure and HLA in healthy donors. In the PCR, 60 Vbeta and 13 Jbeta primers were used. The assay was immunoSEQ multiplex PCR, and TCRdb's table has in-frame clones only and misses some. The sample yields approximately 110,000 clones, about 70% seen once. The specimen sequenced was PBMCs. The receptors derive from a man aged 45-65 years in good health and CMV-seropositive.

V usage is TRBV6-6 and J usage is TRBJ2-7; 9 bases match TRBD2. This CDR3 has 15 amino acids. Germline lookup yields CDR1 MNHNY and CDR2 SVGAGI (reference sequence). Trimming at V came to 0 bases and at J to 7 bases, leaving 7 bases not matched to a gene. Written as DNA, the CDR3 is TGTGCCAGCAGTTACTCCCCCAGCGGGGGGATAGAGCAGTACTTC. Amino acid sequence: CASSYSPSGGIEQYF.

The gene calls are TRBV5-1 and TRBJ2-1; the match to TRBD2 covers 8 bases. This CDR3 is built from 16 residues. Germline values: CDR1 SGHRS, CDR2 YFSETQ. Unmatched junction bases numbered 6, after V lost 4 bases and J lost 0 bases. The CDR3 nucleotides are TGCGCCAGCAGCCCTATCGCGGGGGGCTCCTACAATGAGCAGTTCTTC. Amino acids: CASSPIAGGSYNEQFF.

The rearrangement uses TRBV2 and TRBJ2-7, with 9 positions matching TRBD1. Germline trimming cut 8 bases from V and 4 bases from J; bases unmatched to any gene: 6. CDR1 and CDR2 from the germline V gene are SNHLY and FYNNEI. The CDR3 spans 13 residues. CDR3: CASGGQGGYEQYF. The CDR3 DNA sequence: TGTGCCAGCGGGGGACAGGGTGGATACGAGCAGTACTTC.

V gene TRBV7-3 combines with J gene TRBJ2-6, with 7 bases lining up with TRBD2. Germline trimming cut 2 bases from V and 2 bases from J; bases unmatched to any gene: 6. Germline values: CDR1 SGHTA, CDR2 FQGTGA. This CDR3 spans 17 amino acids. CDR3 DNA sequence: TGTGCCAGCAGCTTAGTGGCGGGAGAAGCTGGGGCCAACGTCCTGACTTTC. As protein: CASSLVAGEAGANVLTF.

This clone was detected a few times. This chain connects TRBV6-1 to TRBJ1-3, with TRBD1 identical over 8 bases. This CDR3 has 16 residues. Germline V gene sequence: CDR1 MNHNS, CDR2 SASEGT. V lost 4 bases and J lost 1; bases outside the gene matches: 6. Written as DNA, the CDR3 is TGTGCCAGCAGTGGACCTGGACAGGGATCTGGAAACACCATATATTTT. It codes for CASSGPGQGSGNTIYF.

The chain is built from TRBV5-5 and TRBJ2-2, with D perhaps matching TRBD1 (5 bases). The CDR3 is 14 amino acids. V shed 2 bases and J shed 2 bases, with 7 bases lying between them. Germline V lookup: CDR1 SGHKS, CDR2 YYEKEE (reference sequence). CDR3 sequence: CASSLGVNTGELFF. CDR3 in DNA: TGTGCCAGCAGCTTAGGGGTAAACACCGGGGAGCTGTTTTTT. Based on the CDR3 plus reference TRBV5-5 and TRBJ2-2, the full variable domain is DAGVTQSPTHLIKTRGQQVTLRCSPISGHKSVSWYQQVLGQGPQFIFQYYEKEERGRGNFPDRFSARQFPNYSSELNVNALLLGDSALYLCASSLGVNTGELFFGEGSRLTVL.

The gene calls are TRBV6-5 and TRBJ1-2; D remains ambiguous. Trimming stripped 4 bases from V and 8 bases from J, with 14 bases between. The V gene's germline CDR1 is MNHEY and CDR2 SVGAGI. The CDR3 is 13 residues long. CDR3 protein: CASSSRFVGGYTF. The CDR3 nucleotides read TGTGCCAGCAGTTCCCGTTTCGTGGGCGGCTACACCTTC.

For this clone: Distinct nucleotide sequences in the sample also encode this CDR3. CDR3 residues: CASSPGGSYGYTF. CDR3 DNA sequence: TGTGCCAGCTCACCAGGAGGTTCCTATGGCTACACCTTC. The chain has TRBV18 and TRBJ1-2; D remains ambiguous. The CDR3 contains 13 residues. The ends were cut back, 2 bases at V and 4 bases at J, with 8 bases in the middle. In germline, CDR1 is KGHSH, CDR2 LQKENI.

The genes are TRBV7-6 and TRBJ2-5; 7 bases agree with TRBD2. The J call may be incorrect, as the DNA end agrees better with TRBJ2-7. The CDR3 is 14 amino acids. CDR1 and CDR2 (germline): SGHVS, FNYEAQ. CDR3 region: CASSLMAGDYEQYF. The DNA for the CDR3 is TGTGCCAGCAGCTTGATGGCGGGGGACTACGAGCAGTACTTC.

The rearrangement uses TRBV7-3 and TRBJ2-1, with TRBD2 matching over 7 bases. Germline CDR1 reads SGHTA; CDR2 reads FQGTGA. The V segment lost 5 bases and the J segment 0 bases; nucleotides outside the gene matches: 4. The CDR3 has 15 residues. Here the CDR3 DNA reads TGTGCCAGCAGCCCCACGGGGGGCTCCTACAATGAGCAGTTCTTC. This translates into CASSPTGGSYNEQFF.

The chain is built from TRBV27 and TRBJ2-5; 10 nucleotides match TRBD1. Germline loops: CDR1 MNHEY, CDR2 SMNVEV (reference sequence). This CDR3 is 11 amino acids long. The CDR3 nucleotides are TGTGCGACAGGGGGCGAACATCAGCAGTACTTC. Its protein product is CATGGEHQQYF.

V usage is TRBV9 and J usage is TRBJ2-3, with TRBD2 identical over 10 bases. V dropped 2 bases and J dropped 5; count of bases not matched to a gene: 8. Germline assignment: CDR1 SGDLS and CDR2 YYNGEE. CDR3 length equals 16 residues. The CDR3 DNA reads TGTGCCAGCAGCGTTCAAGCGGGGGGGCGGGGAGATACGCAGTATTTT. Protein sequence: CASSVQAGGRGDTQYF.

The chain employs TRBV7-3 and TRBJ1-5; no clear D gene. Germline-derived CDR1 and CDR2 are SGHTA and FQGTGA. The germline V and J ends were trimmed by 7 bases and 6 bases, with 13 bases remaining between them. The CDR3 consists of 13 residues. CDR3 region: CASMPRCVQPQHF. CDR3 sequence (DNA): TGTGCCAGCATGCCGAGGTGTGTTCAGCCCCAGCATTTT.

The chain has TRBV6-4 and TRBJ2-1, with 8 bases aligning to TRBD2. J was trimmed by 9 bases and V by 5 bases; bases with no gene match: 12. The CDR3 has 15 amino acids. CDR1 is MRHNA, CDR2 SNTAGT, per germline. This CDR3 is CASSTTGTSGSEQFF. Here the CDR3 DNA reads TGTGCCAGCAGTACAACCGGGACTAGTGGTTCTGAGCAGTTCTTC.

The V gene is TRBV25-1, the J gene TRBJ1-1; D uncertain. Trimming left V 8 bases short and J 3 bases short, with 4 bases between. Per germline, CDR1 MGHDK and CDR2 SYGVNS. The CDR3 totals 10 residues. CDR3: CASGDTEAFF. The CDR3 DNA is TGTGCCAGCGGAGACACTGAAGCTTTCTTT.

The V gene is TRBV27, the J gene TRBJ1-4; TRBD1 aligns across 7 bases. The length of the CDR3 is 13 residues. Trimming removed 5 bases from V and 13 bases from J; junction bases left unmatched: 10. The germline V gene has CDR1 MNHEY and CDR2 SMNVEV (reference sequence). The CDR3, as DNA: TGTGCCAGCAGTCTTTACTCAGGGGGGACACTGTTTTTT. Protein product: CASSLYSGGTLFF.

The chain links TRBV29-1 to TRBJ2-1; 9 bases are a match to TRBD2. Per the germline V gene, CDR1 is SQVTM and CDR2 is ANQGSEA. The CDR3 runs 14 residues. With 4 bases clipped from V and 4 bases from J, the junction kept 5 bases outside the gene matches. The CDR3 DNA reads as TGCAGCGTTGTTGAGGCGGGGGGGTACAATGAGCAGTTCTTC. Protein sequence: CSVVEAGGYNEQFF.

V is TRBV5-1 and J is TRBJ1-1; TRBD1 matches at 7 bases. After removal of 4 bases from V and 4 bases from J, the junction contained 10 bases not matched to a gene. Germline CDR1 SGHRS, CDR2 YFSETQ. This CDR3 has 15 residues. CDR3 sequence reads: CASSPQGGAGTEAFF. The CDR3 region has the DNA TGCGCCAGCAGCCCCCAAGGGGGCGCGGGCACTGAAGCTTTCTTT.

This clone showed up just a few times. This sequence joins TRBV2 and TRBJ1-2, with D possibly matching TRBD1 (5 bases). The CDR3 sequence is 15 residues long. The germline V gene encodes CDR1 SNHLY and CDR2 FYNNEI. V lost 6 bases, J lost 2 bases, and 16 bases lay in between. The CDR3, as DNA: TGTGCCAGCAGACCCTACTCCGGGGGGAACTATGGCTACACCTTC. This encodes CASRPYSGGNYGYTF.

The J gene is TRBJ2-5, the V gene TRBV2; 9 bases line up with TRBD2. V lost 8 bases to trimming and J lost 0 bases; unmatched junction nucleotides: 7. The length of the CDR3 is 15 residues. The V gene's germline CDR1 is SNHLY and CDR2 FYNNEI. The CDR3 region is CASDSGGSHQETQYF. The CDR3 DNA sequence: TGTGCCAGCGATAGCGGGGGTTCACACCAAGAGACCCAGTACTTC. Looking up the rest from reference TRBV2 and TRBJ2-5 gives the full variable domain: EPEVTQTPSHQVTQMGQEVILRCVPISNHLYFYWYRQILGQKVEFLVSFYNNEISEKSEIFDDQFSVERPDGSNFTLKIRSTKLEDSAMYFCASDSGGSHQETQYFGPGTRLLVL.

The chain recombines TRBV9 with TRBJ2-2; 14 bases fit TRBD2. V lost 0 bases to trimming and J lost 3 bases; unmatched junction nucleotides: 4. The CDR3 consists of 18 residues. Germline V lookup: CDR1 SGDLS, CDR2 YYNGEE. The CDR3 sequence: CASSVGLAGGPDTGELFF. DNA of the CDR3: TGTGCCAGCAGCGTAGGACTAGCGGGGGGGCCTGACACCGGGGAGCTGTTTTTT.

The rearrangement links TRBV5-1 to TRBJ1-3; no clear D. The germline V gene has CDR1 SGHRS and CDR2 YFSETQ. The CDR3 contains 16 residues. V was clipped by 0 bases and J by 0 bases, with 10 bases between them. CDR3 protein: CASSLDNPSSGNTIYF. The CDR3 DNA follows: TGCGCCAGCAGCTTGGATAACCCGAGCTCTGGAAACACCATATATTTT.

The chain is built from TRBV29-1 and TRBJ2-1, with D possibly TRBD2 on 6 matching bases. This CDR3 spans 19 amino acids. Germline V gene sequence: CDR1 SQVTM, CDR2 ANQGSEA. V dropped 1 base and J dropped 4 bases, with 26 bases sitting between them. This chain's CDR3 is CSVEGGELSPSVRYNEQFF. In DNA form, the CDR3 reads TGCAGCGTTGAAGGCGGGGAACTCTCCCCGTCAGTCCGTTACAATGAGCAGTTCTTC.

V and J are TRBV6-1 and TRBJ1-2; 7 nucleotides agree with TRBD1. The CDR3 is made up of 12 amino acids. V was pared by 10 bases and J by 7 bases, with 9 bases of the junction left unmatched. From germline, CDR1 is MNHNS and CDR2 SASEGT. This CDR3 is CATRLTGFGYTF. Written as DNA, the CDR3 is TGTGCCACCCGGCTGACAGGGTTTGGCTACACCTTC.

The V gene is TRBV9, the J gene TRBJ1-2, with D tentatively TRBD1 (6 bases). The CDR3 spans 15 residues. The germline V gene encodes CDR1 SGDLS and CDR2 YYNGEE. V was trimmed by 0 bases and J by 2 bases, leaving 11 bases between them. CDR3 amino acids: CASSVDRVGNYGYTF. The CDR3 bases are TGTGCCAGCAGCGTAGACAGGGTGGGAAACTATGGCTACACCTTC.

The chain links TRBV6-6 to TRBJ2-2; possible D gene TRBD2, 7 bases. The germline V gene has CDR1 MNHNY and CDR2 SVGAGI (reference sequence). Trimming took off 6 bases at V and 2 bases at J, with 10 bases between the two ends. CDR3 length: 14 residues. The CDR3 spells CASRAGANTGELFF. The CDR3 region has the DNA TGTGCCAGCAGGGCGGGGGCCAACACCGGGGAGCTGTTTTTT.

The CDR3 sequence: CASSREAIMGVPDLSPQHF. The CDR3 coding sequence is TGCGCCAGCAGCCGGGAGGCCATCATGGGGGTCCCCGACCTTTCGCCCCAGCATTTT. J is TRBJ1-5 and V is TRBV4-1, with a tentative D call TRBD1 (5 bases). The CDR3 has 19 amino acids. Germline CDR1 is MGHRA and CDR2 is YSYEKL. V was cut by 4 bases and J by 9 bases, with 31 bases left in between.

The chain couples TRBV29-1 to TRBJ2-5, with D tentatively TRBD2 (5 bases). TRBJ2-7 matches the DNA end more closely, so the J call is doubtful. Germline CDR1 and CDR2: SQVTM and ANQGSEA. The CDR3 contains 13 residues. CDR3 bases: TGCAGCGTTGCCGGAGGAGGTCCCTACGAGCAGTACTTC. Its protein product is CSVAGGGPYEQYF.

This clone has more than one count but fewer than ten. V gene TRBV28 combines with J gene TRBJ2-3, with D tentatively TRBD2 (5 bases). The V and J ends lost 10 bases and 6 bases respectively, with 17 bases between them. Per the germline V gene, CDR1 is MDHEN and CDR2 is SYDVKM. This CDR3 has 13 residues. CDR3 bases: TGTGCCACCGGTCTTCCACAGCGGGATACGCAGTATTTT. Its translation: CATGLPQRDTQYF.

The CDR3 reads CASSEMAGLSGSGYTF. The CDR3, as DNA: TGTGCCAGCAGTGAAATGGCCGGCCTCAGCGGGAGTGGCTACACCTTC. The V and J genes are TRBV6-1 and TRBJ1-2; D is ambiguous. Trimming removed 2 bases from V and 7 bases from J, with 20 bases in between. The CDR3 loop spans 16 amino acids. CDR1 and CDR2 (germline): MNHNS, SASEGT.

The V and J genes are TRBV15 and TRBJ2-3, with D unresolved. The CDR3 is 13 amino acids. V lost 5 bases and J 1 base, leaving 7 bases between the germline ends. Germline lookup yields CDR1 LNHNV and CDR2 YYDKDF (reference sequence). The CDR3: CATSPPGTDTQYF. As DNA, the CDR3 is TGTGCCACCAGCCCCCCTGGCACAGATACGCAGTATTTT.